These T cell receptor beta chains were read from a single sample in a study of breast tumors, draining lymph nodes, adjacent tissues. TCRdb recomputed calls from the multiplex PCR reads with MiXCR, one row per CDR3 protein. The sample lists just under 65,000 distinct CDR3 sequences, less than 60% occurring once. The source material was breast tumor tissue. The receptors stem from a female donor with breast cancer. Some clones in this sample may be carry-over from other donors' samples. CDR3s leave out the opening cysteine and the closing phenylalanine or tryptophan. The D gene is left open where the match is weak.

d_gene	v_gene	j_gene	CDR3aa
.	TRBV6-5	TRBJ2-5	ASMSGFQETQY
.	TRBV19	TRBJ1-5	ASSAGLAGVTAGRGTQH
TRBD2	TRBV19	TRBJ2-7	ASRLAGAYEQY
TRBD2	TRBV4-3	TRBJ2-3	ASSQDLAASHNEQY
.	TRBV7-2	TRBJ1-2	ASSLDMSGYT
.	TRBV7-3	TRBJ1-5	ASSPTGGVGNQPQH
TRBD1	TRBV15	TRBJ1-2	ATSSEGTGLYGYT
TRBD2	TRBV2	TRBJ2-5	ASSVTIAGGRETQY
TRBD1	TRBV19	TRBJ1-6	ASSISNARGPPLH
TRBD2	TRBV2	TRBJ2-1	ASMAGLAGGRGNEQF
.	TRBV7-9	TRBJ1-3	ASSSQGNTIY
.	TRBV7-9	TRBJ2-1	ASSAGLAGNEQF
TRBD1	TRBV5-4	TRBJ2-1	ASSRKGAFPWNEQF
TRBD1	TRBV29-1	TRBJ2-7	SVAGGQGASYEQY
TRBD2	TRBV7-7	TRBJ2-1	ASSLRAGGRSSYNEQF
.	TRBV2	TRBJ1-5	ASSERAGPQH
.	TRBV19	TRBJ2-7	ASSIAEGRQQY
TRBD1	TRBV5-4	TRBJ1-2	ASSLLQGEGYT
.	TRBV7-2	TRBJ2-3	ATGTPPTDTQY
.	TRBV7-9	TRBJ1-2	ASSSGSTGFVYGYT
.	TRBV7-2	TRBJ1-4	ASSLAGLGRAGANGKLF
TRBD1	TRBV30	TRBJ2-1	AWGDRPDNEQF
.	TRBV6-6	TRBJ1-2	ASRPGGQGYT
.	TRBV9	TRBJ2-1	ASSSGGGLGTNEQF
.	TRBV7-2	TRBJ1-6	ASSLGGGTLH
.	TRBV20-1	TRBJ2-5	SAPRRRGGETQY
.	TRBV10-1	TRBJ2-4	ASSEAVLAKNIQY
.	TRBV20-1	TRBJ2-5	SAEHQEAQC
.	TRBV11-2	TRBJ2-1	ASSERDGLNEQF
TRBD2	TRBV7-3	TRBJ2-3	ASSLTASGGASTDTQY
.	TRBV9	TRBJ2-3	ASSVGQGLGDTQY
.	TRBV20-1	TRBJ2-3	SGLKISTDTQY
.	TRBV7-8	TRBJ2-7	ASSPQEGRPFSYEQY
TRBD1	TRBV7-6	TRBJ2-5	ASSLPSGTGGLEPQY
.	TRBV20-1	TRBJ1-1	SARNRVNTEAF
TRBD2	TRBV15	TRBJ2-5	ATSRDGPRTSGLLV
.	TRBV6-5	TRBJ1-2	ASSYKDRSYGYT
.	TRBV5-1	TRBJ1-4	ASSRERKEKLF
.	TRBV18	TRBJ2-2	ASSQLRLRGAGELF
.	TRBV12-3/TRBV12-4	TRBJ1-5	ASSNRLQPQH
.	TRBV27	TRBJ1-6	ASRFWAGRDSPLH
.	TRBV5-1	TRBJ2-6	ASSLVRTPMNTGANVLT
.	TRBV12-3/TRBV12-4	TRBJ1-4	ASSLSLALGWDEKLF
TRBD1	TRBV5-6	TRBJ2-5	ASSFTGDETQY
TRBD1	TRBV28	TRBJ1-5	ATTPSGQGINQPQH
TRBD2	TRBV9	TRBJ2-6	ASRGGSNGGANVLT
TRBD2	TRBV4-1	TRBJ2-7	ASSQDPPGLASYEQY
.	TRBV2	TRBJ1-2	ASSEDGTNYGYT
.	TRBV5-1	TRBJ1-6	ASSLEGEGSPLH
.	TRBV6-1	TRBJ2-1	ASSVGLLQF
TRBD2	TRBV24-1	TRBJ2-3	ATSDSTSTGTDTQY
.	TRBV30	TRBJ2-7	AWSRPGLLPPYEQY
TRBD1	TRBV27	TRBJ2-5	ASSRTGGPRETQY
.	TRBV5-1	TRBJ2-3	ASSLVPKGGGLTDTQY
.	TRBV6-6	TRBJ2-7	ASSYRGGDEQY